The rows below give T cell receptor beta chains drawn from one sample of a study of blood T cell repertoires in COVID-19. TCRdb's table, derived via immunoSEQ multiplex PCR, lists solely in-frame clones and lacks some. The table lists 80,000 to 100,000 clones, 74% of them singletons. Sequencing used peripheral blood. The receptors come from a man in his sixties or seventies with COVID-19, enrolled during active disease. CDR3s include the opening cysteine and the closing phenylalanine or tryptophan. Fields, in order: V gene, clone size, D gene, CDR3 length, J gene, CDR3 protein, CDR3 DNA. The D gene is left open where the match is weak. Clone size is shown for a subset of rows, as once, few, many or a class of expanded clone.

TRBV18,few,-,12,TRBJ2-7,CASSPGDYEQYF,TGTGCCAGCTCACCCGGGGACTACGAGCAGTACTTC
TRBV5-4,-,TRBD2,16,TRBJ2-3,CASSLGLAGGTDTQYF,TGTGCCAGCAGCTTGGGCCTAGCGGGAGGCACAGATACGCAGTATTTT
TRBV12-3/TRBV12-4,once,-,10,TRBJ2-7,CASSLYEQYF,TGTGCCAGCAGTTTATATGAGCAGTACTTC
TRBV5-4,-,-,17,TRBJ1-2,CASSLAVRTLTNYGYTF,TGTGCCAGCAGCTTGGCCGTCCGGACACTGACTAACTATGGCTACACCTTC
TRBV30,-,TRBD1,15,TRBJ2-2,CAWGRDRGGSGELFF,TGTGCCTGGGGCCGGGACAGGGGTGGTTCCGGGGAGCTGTTTTTT
TRBV7-2,-,-,14,TRBJ2-1,CASSLRGSYNEQFF,TGTGCCAGCAGCTTAAGGGGGTCCTACAATGAGCAGTTCTTC
TRBV7-9,-,-,15,TRBJ1-4,CASSPSSAAGEKLFF,TGTGCCAGCAGCCCTTCGAGCGCAGCGGGCGAAAAACTGTTTTTT
TRBV24-1,few,-,14,TRBJ2-2,CATSDWTFTGELFF,TGTGCCACCAGTGATTGGACATTTACCGGGGAGCTGTTTTTT
TRBV5-4,-,-,15,TRBJ2-1,CASSLTSNPDNEQFF,TGTGCCAGCAGCTTGACTAGCAATCCGGACAATGAGCAGTTCTTC
TRBV11-2,once,TRBD1,16,TRBJ1-6,CASSSPETGVVSPLHF,TGTGCCAGCAGCTCCCCCGAAACAGGGGTTGTGTCACCCCTCCACTTT
TRBV19,-,TRBD2,14,TRBJ2-7,CASSASPGGGEQYF,TGTGCCAGTAGTGCCTCCCCGGGGGGAGGCGAGCAGTACTTC
TRBV5-1,-,-,14,TRBJ1-6,CASSPTATNSPLHF,TGCGCCAGCAGCCCGACAGCCACTAATTCACCCCTCCACTTT
TRBV5-5,-,-,16,TRBJ2-2,CASRLQGALRTGELFF,TGTGCCAGCAGACTACAGGGCGCGCTGCGCACCGGGGAGCTGTTTTTT
TRBV28,-,-,16,TRBJ1-1,CASSSGGGNLNTEAFF,TGTGCCAGCTCGTCGGGGGGGGGCAACTTGAACACTGAAGCTTTCTTT
TRBV9,-,TRBD2,14,TRBJ2-1,CASSVEASGSLQFF,TGTGCCAGCAGCGTAGAGGCTAGCGGGAGTTTGCAGTTCTTC
TRBV28,-,TRBD1,12,TRBJ1-2,CASRQGNYGYTF,TGTGCCAGCCGACAGGGGAACTATGGCTACACCTTC
TRBV7-2,-,-,15,TRBJ1-6,CASSLEAGTTSPLHF,TGTGCCAGCAGCTTAGAAGCCGGGACTACGTCACCCCTCCACTTT
TRBV11-2,-,TRBD1,13,TRBJ2-7,CASSEITGGEQYF,TGTGCCAGCAGCGAGATCACAGGGGGCGAGCAGTACTTC
TRBV11-1,once,-,16,TRBJ2-3,CASSLLTASSTDTQYF,TGTGCCAGCAGCTTACTTACTGCCTCTAGCACAGATACGCAGTATTTT
TRBV7-3,-,TRBD1,14,TRBJ1-2,CASSLTWQGEGYTF,TGTGCCAGCAGCTTAACGTGGCAGGGGGAGGGCTACACCTTC